The 7 T cell receptor beta chains presented below share a single source sample, sequenced in a study of cytomegalovirus exposure and HLA in healthy donors. PCR used 60 Vbeta primers and 13 Jbeta primers. The protocol was immunoSEQ multiplex PCR, while the TCRdb copy is restricted to in-frame clones and leaves out a portion. The repertoire includes about 110,000 clones, roughly 79% of them detected once, and around 6% sits in the top ten. Sequencing input: PBMCs. Every receptor here comes from a male donor in good health and CMV-seronegative.

The genes are TRBV23-1 and TRBJ2-7; unclear D gene. TRBV23-1 has ORF status, its function being uncertain. The CDR3 runs 13 residues. V dropped 4 bases and J dropped 2 bases, with 9 bases sitting between them. Here the CDR3 reads CASSRASPYEQYF. CDR3 nucleotide sequence: TGCGCCAGCAGTCGTGCCAGTCCCTACGAGCAGTACTTC.

Written as DNA, the CDR3 is TGTGCCAGCAGCCCACTAGCGGGCCCATACAATGAGCAGTTCTTC. It codes for CASSPLAGPYNEQFF. V gene TRBV7-2 combines with J gene TRBJ2-1; 9 nucleotides agree with TRBD2. V trimming: 5 bases; J trimming: 4 bases; junction bases outside the gene matches: 6. Germline V gene data show CDR1 as SGHTA and CDR2 as FQGNSA. The CDR3 runs 15 residues.

CDR3 protein: CASSLGRYEDTGELFF. For the CDR3, the DNA is TGCGCCAGCAGCCTCGGGAGGTACGAGGACACCGGGGAGCTGTTTTTT. The gene calls are TRBV4-1 and TRBJ2-2; 7 bases align to TRBD2. This CDR3 region has 16 residues. Unmatched junction bases numbered 8, after V lost 4 bases and J lost 3 bases. Germline values: CDR1 MGHRA, CDR2 YSYEKL.

This clone was seen only a few times. The chain employs TRBV6-1 and TRBJ1-4; 7 positions agree with TRBD1. The trim removed 5 bases at V and 8 bases at J, leaving 5 bases unmatched. The germline V gene has CDR1 MNHNS and CDR2 SASEGT. CDR3 length equals 13 residues. CDR3 region: CASSIRQGEKLFF. For the CDR3, the DNA is TGTGCCAGCAGTATCCGACAGGGAGAAAAACTGTTTTTT.

The J gene is TRBJ1-1, the V gene TRBV5-4, with TRBD1 as a possible D gene (5 bases). The CDR3 length is 13 residues. Germline assignment: CDR1 SGHNT and CDR2 YYREEE (reference sequence). V was pared by 4 bases and J by 4 bases, with 11 bases between. CDR3 sequence: CASSPPQGTEAFF. For the CDR3, the DNA is TGTGCCAGCAGCCCGCCCCAGGGCACTGAAGCTTTCTTT.

The V gene is TRBV27, the J gene TRBJ2-1; D remains ambiguous. The CDR3 loop spans 14 amino acids. Trimming removed 3 bases from V and 3 bases from J, with 9 bases in between. Germline CDR1 MNHEY, CDR2 SMNVEV (reference sequence). The CDR3: CASSLMLSYNEQFF. Here the CDR3 DNA reads TGTGCCAGCAGTTTGATGCTGAGCTACAATGAGCAGTTCTTC.

V usage is TRBV6-5 and J usage is TRBJ2-2; 11 bases map to TRBD2. Germline V gene data show CDR1 as MNHEY and CDR2 as SVGAGI. The CDR3 covers 15 residues. V was clipped by 5 bases and J by 4 bases; unmatched bases: 3. The chain's CDR3 is CASSRSGRGTGELFF. In DNA form, the CDR3 reads TGTGCCAGCAGTCGTAGCGGGAGGGGCACCGGGGAGCTGTTTTTT.